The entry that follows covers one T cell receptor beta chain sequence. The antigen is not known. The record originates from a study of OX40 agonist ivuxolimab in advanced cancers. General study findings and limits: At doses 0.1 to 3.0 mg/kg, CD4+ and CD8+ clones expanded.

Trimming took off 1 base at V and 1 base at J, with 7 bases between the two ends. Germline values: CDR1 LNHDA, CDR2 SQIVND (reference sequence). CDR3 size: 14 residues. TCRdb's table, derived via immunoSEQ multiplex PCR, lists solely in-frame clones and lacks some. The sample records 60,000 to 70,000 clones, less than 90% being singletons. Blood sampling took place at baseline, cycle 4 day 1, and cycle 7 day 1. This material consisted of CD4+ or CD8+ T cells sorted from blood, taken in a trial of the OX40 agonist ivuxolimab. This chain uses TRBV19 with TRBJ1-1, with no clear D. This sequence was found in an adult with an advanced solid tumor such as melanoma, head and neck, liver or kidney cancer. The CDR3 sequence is CASSIGVPNTEAFF. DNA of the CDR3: TGTGCCAGTAGTATAGGGGTCCCGAACACTGAAGCTTTCTTT.